The rows below give T cell receptor beta chains drawn from one sample of a study of CD8 T cells in Susac syndrome. From the immunoSEQ multiplex PCR reads, TCRdb called clonotypes with MiXCR, one entry per CDR3 protein. Of 70,000 to 75,000 distinct CDR3 sequences listed, 93% are singletons. The sample taken for sequencing was CD4+ T cells from PBMCs. The receptors derive from a human donor with Susac syndrome. Each CDR3 is given with its conserved first and last residue. Fields, in order: clone size, CDR3 length, V gene, J gene, D gene, CDR3 DNA, CDR3 protein. A D gene is named only where the DNA matches it firmly. Size is omitted from some rows. Given values are once, few, many or a class for expanded clones.

>-|15|TRBV6-2/TRBV6-3|TRBJ2-1|-
TGTGCCAGCAGTCACCCAATAGTCGTCAACAATGAGCAGTTCTTC
CASSHPIVVNNEQFF
>-|15|TRBV5-1|TRBJ2-3|TRBD1
TGCGCCAGCCGCCGAATCGGACAGGGGACAGATACGCAGTATTTT
CASRRIGQGTDTQYF
>-|14|TRBV4-2|TRBJ2-1|TRBD2
TGTGCCAGCAGCCCCCGCGGGGGGAAGGATGAGCAGTTCTTC
CASSPRGGKDEQFF
>-|14|TRBV6-5|TRBJ1-6|-
TGTGCCAGCTGCGTGGAAACATATAATTCACCCCTCCACTTT
CASCVETYNSPLHF
>-|12|TRBV6-2/TRBV6-3|TRBJ2-1|-
TGTGCCAGCAGTCCCTCCGGTTATGAGCAGTTCTTC
CASSPSGYEQFF
>-|14|TRBV5-1|TRBJ2-7|TRBD2
TGCGCCAGCACGACCGGGACTAGCGTCTACGAGCAGTACTTC
CASTTGTSVYEQYF
>-|16|TRBV5-1|TRBJ2-6|-
TGCGCCAGCAGCTTGGCGTTGGTAGCTGGGGCCAACGTCCTGACTTTC
CASSLALVAGANVLTF
>-|12|TRBV11-3|TRBJ2-1|TRBD1
TGTGCCAGCAGCGGGGACAGGGAAGAGCAGTTCTTC
CASSGDREEQFF
>-|15|TRBV5-4|TRBJ2-2|-
TGTGCCAGCAGCTTGGTGCAGGGAAACACCGGGGAGCTGTTTTTT
CASSLVQGNTGELFF
>-|13|TRBV2|TRBJ1-1|TRBD1
TGTGCCAGCGGATATGACAGGGCCACTGAAGCTTTCTTT
CASGYDRATEAFF
>-|16|TRBV20-1|TRBJ2-2|-
TGCAGTGCCCTACGAGGGGGGGCTATGAACACCGGGGAGCTGTTTTTT
CSALRGGAMNTGELFF
>-|14|TRBV12-3/TRBV12-4|TRBJ2-7|TRBD1
TGTGCCAGCAGTCCCGGGACAGGGGTAAGCGAGCAGTACTTC
CASSPGTGVSEQYF
>-|14|TRBV20-1|TRBJ1-2|TRBD1
TGCAGTGCTAGAGTTCTAACAGGGGCTCATGGCTACACCTTC
CSARVLTGAHGYTF
>-|15|TRBV3-1|TRBJ2-3|-
TGTGCCAGCAGCCGAATACAGGGTGGGGCAGATACGCAGTATTTT
CASSRIQGGADTQYF
>-|13|TRBV28|TRBJ1-5|-
TGTGCCAGCAACGGAGGGGGCAATCAGCCCCAGCATTTT
CASNGGGNQPQHF
>-|14|TRBV9|TRBJ1-1|-
TGTGCCAGCAGCGTAGGCAGCATGAACACTGAAGCTTTCTTT
CASSVGSMNTEAFF
>-|16|TRBV6-5|TRBJ2-2|TRBD1
TGTGCCAGCAGTTACTCCGGGACAGGGCACACCGGGGAGCTGTTTTTT
CASSYSGTGHTGELFF
>-|15|TRBV28|TRBJ2-7|TRBD1
TGTGCCAGCAGTTCCTCCGGGACAGGGGGGAACATCCAGTACTTC
CASSSSGTGGNIQYF
>-|14|TRBV16|TRBJ2-7|-
TGTGCCAGCCTTCGGAGGGACCGACTTAGCGAGCAGTACTTC
CASLRRDRLSEQYF
>-|13|TRBV19|TRBJ2-1|-
TGTGCCAGTAGAGGATTCAGTATCGATGAGCAGTTCTTC
CASRGFSIDEQFF
>-|14|TRBV20-1|TRBJ2-3|-
TGCAGTGCTAGAGGAGCTAGAACCACAGATACGCAGTATTTT
CSARGARTTDTQYF
>-|18|TRBV6-2/TRBV6-3|TRBJ2-6|TRBD2
TGTGCCAGCAGTTACCTGCGGGGGACCCCCTCTGGGGCCAACGTCCTGACTTTC
CASSYLRGTPSGANVLTF
>-|14|TRBV6-2/TRBV6-3|TRBJ1-2|TRBD1
TGTGCCAGCAGCCTCCGGGACAGTCCATTTGGCTACACCTTC
CASSLRDSPFGYTF
>-|13|TRBV10-3|TRBJ2-5|-
TGTGCCATCAATGGGGGGGGCGAAGAGACCCAGTACTTC
CAINGGGEETQYF
>-|15|TRBV6-4|TRBJ2-3|TRBD2
TGTGCCAGCAGTGACTCAGCGGGAACCACAGATACGCAGTATTTT
CASSDSAGTTDTQYF
>-|13|TRBV28|TRBJ1-2|-
TGTGCCAGCAGTTTGGGGCAGGATACCAGTTACACCTTC
CASSLGQDTSYTF
>few|15|TRBV30|TRBJ1-4|-
TGTGCCTGGAGCGTCCTTGGGGGAGGGGATGAAAAACTGTTTTTT
CAWSVLGGGDEKLFF
>once|9|TRBV28|TRBJ1-2|-
TGTGCCCTGGGGGATGGCTACACCTTC
CALGDGYTF
>-|15|TRBV4-1|TRBJ1-6|-
TGCGCCAGCAGCCGCGGCGGGGGGGAGGGATCACCCCTCCACTTT
CASSRGGGEGSPLHF
>once|13|TRBV5-1|TRBJ2-4|-
TGCGCCTCCTCGCAAAACTCGGGAAACATTCAGTACTTC
CASSQNSGNIQYF
>-|13|TRBV12-3/TRBV12-4|TRBJ1-1|-
TGTGCCAGCAGCTCAGTATGGAACACTGAAGCTTTCTTT
CASSSVWNTEAFF
>-|12|TRBV19|TRBJ1-2|-
TGTGCCAGTAGCGTTTCTAACTATGGCTACACCTTC
CASSVSNYGYTF
>once|12|TRBV5-4|TRBJ2-4|-
TGTGCCAGCAGCTTGTATAACGGCATTCAGTACTTC
CASSLYNGIQYF
>once|15|TRBV7-9|TRBJ1-4|TRBD1
TGTGCCAGCAGCTTGACAGGGGGCCCTGATGAAAAACTGTTTTTT
CASSLTGGPDEKLFF
>-|13|TRBV7-3|TRBJ1-2|-
TGTGCCAGCAGCTTAACGCCCGGTTATGGCTACACCTTC
CASSLTPGYGYTF
>-|14|TRBV2|TRBJ1-1|-
TGTGCCAGCAGCCCCGGGGGACTTCTAACTGAAGCTTTCTTT
CASSPGGLLTEAFF
>-|16|TRBV7-2|TRBJ2-5|TRBD2
TGTGCCAGCAGCCTACCCTCCAGCGGGGGAACGGAGACCCAGTACTTC
CASSLPSSGGTETQYF
>-|18|TRBV24-1|TRBJ2-3|-
TGTGCCACCAGTGTCTATGACATGAGGACAGCAGAGACAGATACGCAGTATTTT
CATSVYDMRTAETDTQYF
>-|12|TRBV27|TRBJ2-1|-
TGTGCCAGCAGGAAGACCGGCAATGAGCAGTTCTTC
CASRKTGNEQFF
>-|15|TRBV12-3/TRBV12-4|TRBJ2-4|TRBD1
TGTGCCAGCAGCACGACAGGGATCGCCAAAAACATTCAGTACTTC
CASSTTGIAKNIQYF
>-|17|TRBV28|TRBJ1-4|TRBD1
TGTGCCAGCAGTTTTGGTGGCCCCGGGACAGGGGTCGAAAAACTGTTTTTT
CASSFGGPGTGVEKLFF
>-|16|TRBV7-2|TRBJ1-3|-
TGTGCCAGCAGCTTATCCCACCAGGGTTCTGGAAACACCATATATTTT
CASSLSHQGSGNTIYF
>-|12|TRBV14|TRBJ2-5|-
TGTGCCAGCAGCCAAGTGCGGGAGACCCAGTACTTC
CASSQVRETQYF
>-|14|TRBV6-6|TRBJ2-5|-
TGTGCCAGCAGTTACTCGATGGCGGAGGAGACCCAGTACTTC
CASSYSMAEETQYF
>-|14|TRBV20-1|TRBJ1-2|-
TGCAGTGCTAGAGGAAATGGAGGGTTCTATGGCTACACCTTC
CSARGNGGFYGYTF
>-|16|TRBV5-4|TRBJ2-4|TRBD1
TGTGCCAGCAGCTCCAAAACAGGGGTGGCCAAAAACATTCAGTACTTC
CASSSKTGVAKNIQYF
>-|16|TRBV3-1|TRBJ2-7|-
TGTGCCAGCAGCCCTACAGGGACCACTAAAATCCTCGAGCAGTACTTC
CASSPTGTTKILEQYF
>-|15|TRBV28|TRBJ1-1|TRBD1
TGTGCCAGCAGTTTACCCGGGACAGGGGGCACTGAAGCTTTCTTT
CASSLPGTGGTEAFF
>once|13|TRBV19|TRBJ2-4|TRBD1
TGTGCCAGTAGGCGGACAGGGGGGAACATTCAGTACTTC
CASRRTGGNIQYF
>-|14|TRBV5-6|TRBJ2-7|-
TGTGCCAGCAGCCCGGCGGGACGTTCCTACGAGCAGTACTTC
CASSPAGRSYEQYF
>-|16|TRBV6-6|TRBJ1-2|-
TGTGCCAGCAGTGGCACGTTACGGACAGCGAACTATGGCTACACCTTC
CASSGTLRTANYGYTF
>-|13|TRBV3-1|TRBJ2-7|-
TGTGCCAGCAGCCGGAGTGGAGCCTACGAGCAGTACTTC
CASSRSGAYEQYF
>-|17|TRBV24-1|TRBJ2-5|-
TGTGCCACCAGTGAGAAGGGGGGGGGCAGACTCCAAGAGACCCAGTACTTC
CATSEKGGGRLQETQYF
>-|13|TRBV7-8|TRBJ1-6|-
TGTGCCAGCAGCTTAGGCAGTCCCTCACCCCTCCACTTT
CASSLGSPSPLHF
>-|14|TRBV12-3/TRBV12-4|TRBJ2-4|-
TGTGCCAGCACCCAGAGGGGACCCAAAAACATTCAGTACTTC
CASTQRGPKNIQYF
>-|18|TRBV6-5|TRBJ2-6|TRBD1
TGTGCCAGCAGTCACTCCGGACAGGGAAAGACTGGGGCCAACGTCCTGACTTTC
CASSHSGQGKTGANVLTF
>-|13|TRBV11-3|TRBJ2-7|-
TGTGCCAGCAGCCACCCTCCTGGCTACGAGCAGTACTTC
CASSHPPGYEQYF
>-|15|TRBV12-3/TRBV12-4|TRBJ2-3|-
TGTGCCAGCATAGGAAGTCGCAGGGAGACAGATACGCAGTATTTT
CASIGSRRETDTQYF
>-|13|TRBV18|TRBJ2-3|-
TGTGCCAGCTCACTCCGGGGCAAGGATACGCAGTATTTT
CASSLRGKDTQYF